The entry that follows covers one T cell receptor (beta chain) sequence. This receptor's antigen is unknown. Mismatch with germline at one junction end may stem from a read error. From the cysteine through the phenylalanine, the CDR3 covers 14 amino acids. The DNA shown is the 42-base CDR3, in frame from base 1. This entry is derived from a study of T-cell reconstitution after alpha-beta-depleted transplantation in children (TCRdb year 2016). Some background on the complete study: Using TCR repertoire profiling, the study followed T-cell immune reconstitution in a quantitative way in children after TCRalphabeta/CD19-depleted allogeneic hematopoietic cell transplantation.

The protocol used for the library was PCR. Sequencing took place on an Illumina HiSeq 2500. To normalize quantification of the TCRbeta repertoire, the TCR libraries were built with molecular barcoding that relied on unique molecular identifiers. In TCRdb, the public reads were trimmed at Q25 with fastp and aligned with MiXCR, with productive beta chains retained. Rows are unified per CDR3 protein, each entry keeping the most common DNA and genes. A total of 380,000 or so distinct CDR3 sequences appear in this sample, about 14% of them only once. The top ten clones comprise over 3.5% of the sample. Sequences were derived from PBMCs, sampled from the stem cell graft. This receptor was obtained from a human donor who donated a stem cell graft to a child with Fanconi anemia. The chain is encoded by TRBV12-3 or TRBV12-4 joined to TRBJ1-2; TRBD1 fits 10 bases in the junction. The nucleotides are TGTGCCAGCAGTTTAGAGGGGACAGGGGCCCGGGGCAACTTC. The translation is CASSLEGTGARGNF.